This section outlines one T cell receptor (beta chain) sequence together with its context. This clone was detected only once. No cognate antigen has been identified for it. No base quality values were provided; no much bigger clone lies one nucleotide off. This record comes from a study of blood T cell repertoires in COVID-19 (dated by TCRdb to about 2020). About the full investigation: Collaborator samples came from the United States, Italy and Spain and covered acute and convalescent phases of COVID-19. The prospective study material was composed of cDNA or gDNA derived from T cells, B-cell-depleted T cells, or PBMCs. Subjects who had been exposed to COVID-19, were actively infected with it, or had recovered from it provided the deeply sampled blood TCRbeta repertoires that made up the dataset. The repertoires were released in a freely available public database intended as a resource for research on the immune response to SARS-CoV-2. The samples were drawn from the first 160 participants of the ongoing ImmuneRACE study and from 1,254 subjects provided by 6 global collaborators. Nearly every sample came with metadata listing a de-identified subject ID, COVID-19 status, age in years and sex. Where available, HLA class I and class II types were obtained from metadata supplied by the sample provider rather than from assay-based typing.

TCRbeta CDR3 regions were amplified from genomic DNA using the immunoSEQ Assay, a bias-controlled multiplex PCR. The paper's processing steps were these. The number of nucleated cells in each sample was estimated by amplification of reference gene primers within the assay. Sequence reads were collapsed and filtered to measure the absolute abundance of every unique TCRbeta CDR3 rearrangement. Productive Simpson clonality was computed per sample as the square root of Simpson's diversity index over productive rearrangements. Imported from immuneACCESS, the table was reduced by TCRdb to in-frame sequences with V and J called. These copies leave out some clones; in studies compared against another copy, an unresolved V gene accounts for under half, and the cause of the remainder is not known. V and J calls plus clone size are reproduced from that table; the DNA served to infer D and trimming. This sample is represented by fewer than 350,000 clones; 89% of them were singletons. About 9.9% of the sample lies in the top ten.

The germline V gene supplies CDR1 SGHRS and CDR2 YFSETQ. At the junction V is shortened by 1 base and J by 1 base, with 12 bases in between. Reading from cysteine to phenylalanine, the CDR3 counts 16 amino acids. Only CDR3 DNA remains: 48 bases, in frame from the first base. The investigation overall reported the following: The amount of clinical and demographic metadata varied by source and participant and was provided uncurated.

Participants in the prospective study were aged 18 to 89 years, lived in some 24 United States geographic areas, and enrolled through a virtual design. Cohort assignment in the prospective study relied on participant-reported clinical history from a screening survey and a study questionnaire. Recovered participants in ImmuneRACE Cohort 3 were defined by two consecutive negative NP/OP PCR tests, clearance by a healthcare professional, or resolution of symptoms. In the prospective study, whole blood, serum and a nasopharyngeal or oropharyngeal swab were collected from each participant by mobile phlebotomists. Over a roughly 2-month period, participants in the prospective study had the option of providing additional blood draws and questionnaires. Blood samples from the prospective study were shipped frozen or at room temperature prior to DNA extraction.

The receptor's source is a middle-aged woman who had recovered from COVID-19. The V gene is TRBV5-1 and the J gene is TRBJ2-1, with a tentative D gene TRBD1 over 5 matching bases. The sequenced sample was PBMCs or T cells enriched from blood (not recorded which). The CDR3 loop reads CASSLSGSGSYNEQFF. The sequenced DNA: TGCGCCAGCAGCTTGTCAGGGTCGGGTTCCTACAATGAGCAGTTCTTC.